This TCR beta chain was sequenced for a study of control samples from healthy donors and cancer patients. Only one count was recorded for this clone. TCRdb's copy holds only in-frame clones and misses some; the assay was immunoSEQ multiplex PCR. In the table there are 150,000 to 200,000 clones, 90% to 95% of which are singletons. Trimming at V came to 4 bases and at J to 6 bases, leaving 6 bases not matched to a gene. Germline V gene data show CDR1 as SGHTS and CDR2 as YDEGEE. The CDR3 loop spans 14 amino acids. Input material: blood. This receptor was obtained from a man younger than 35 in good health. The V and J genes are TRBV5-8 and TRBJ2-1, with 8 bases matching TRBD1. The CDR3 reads CASSIGQGLNEQFF. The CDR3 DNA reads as TGTGCCAGCAGCATCGGACAGGGTCTCAATGAGCAGTTCTTC.